Listed below are T cell receptor beta chains from one sample, sequenced in a study of cytomegalovirus exposure and HLA in healthy donors. TCRdb keeps only in-frame clones here, not all; method: immunoSEQ multiplex PCR. The sample includes 130,000 or so clones, 70% to 80% seen only once; the top ten take roughly 1%. Sequences were obtained from PBMCs. The source of these receptors is a woman aged 55-70 years in good health and CMV-seronegative. Both conserved end residues are part of each CDR3. The order of the fields is J gene, V gene, clone size, D gene, CDR3 protein, CDR3 DNA. The D gene is left open where the match is weak. Only some rows state a clone size, as once, few, many or a class for expanded clones.

j_call: TRBJ1-1; v_call: TRBV5-4; clone_size: NA; d_call: NA; cdr3_aa: CASSLGTGVPEAFF; cdr3_nt: TGTGCCAGCAGCTTGGGTACGGGGGTCCCTGAAGCTTTCTTT
j_call: TRBJ1-2; v_call: TRBV30; clone_size: NA; d_call: NA; cdr3_aa: CAWSVQANYGYTF; cdr3_nt: TGTGCCTGGAGTGTACAAGCTAACTATGGCTACACCTTC
j_call: TRBJ1-6; v_call: TRBV5-1; clone_size: NA; d_call: NA; cdr3_aa: CASSLLRPGENSPLHF; cdr3_nt: TGCGCCAGCAGCTTGCTTCGTCCAGGGGAGAATTCACCCCTCCACTTT
j_call: TRBJ2-1; v_call: TRBV18; clone_size: NA; d_call: NA; cdr3_aa: CASSPTTYNEQFF; cdr3_nt: TGTGCCAGCTCACCGACTACTTACAATGAGCAGTTCTTC
j_call: TRBJ2-6; v_call: TRBV27; clone_size: NA; d_call: TRBD1; cdr3_aa: CASSLWQGAGANVLTF; cdr3_nt: TGTGCCAGCAGTTTATGGCAGGGGGCTGGGGCCAACGTCCTGACTTTC
j_call: TRBJ2-7; v_call: TRBV7-6; clone_size: NA; d_call: NA; cdr3_aa: CASSPPLDGTYYEQYF; cdr3_nt: TGTGCCAGCAGCCCTCCTTTGGACGGGACTTACTACGAGCAGTACTTC
j_call: TRBJ2-5; v_call: TRBV5-8; clone_size: NA; d_call: TRBD1; cdr3_aa: CASSLGDSQETQYF; cdr3_nt: TGTGCCAGCAGCTTGGGGGACAGTCAAGAGACCCAGTACTTC
j_call: TRBJ2-7; v_call: TRBV28; clone_size: few; d_call: TRBD1; cdr3_aa: CASSQGDRGEYEQYF; cdr3_nt: TGTGCCAGCAGTCAGGGGGATCGGGGTGAATACGAGCAGTACTTC
j_call: TRBJ2-5; v_call: TRBV2; clone_size: once; d_call: TRBD2; cdr3_aa: CASSEAGWIGLAEQETQYF; cdr3_nt: TGTGCCAGCAGTGAAGCGGGATGGATCGGACTAGCGGAGCAAGAGACCCAGTACTTC
j_call: TRBJ2-1; v_call: TRBV7-3; clone_size: NA; d_call: NA; cdr3_aa: CASSPGAREQFF; cdr3_nt: TGTGCCAGCAGCCCAGGGGCTCGTGAGCAGTTCTTC
j_call: TRBJ1-1; v_call: TRBV18; clone_size: NA; d_call: NA; cdr3_aa: CASSPNAQVTEAFF; cdr3_nt: TGTGCCAGCTCACCGAATGCGCAGGTCACTGAAGCTTTCTTT
j_call: TRBJ2-7; v_call: TRBV5-1; clone_size: few; d_call: NA; cdr3_aa: CASSLGPTQTDYEQYF; cdr3_nt: TGCGCCAGCAGCTTGGGGCCCACCCAAACCGACTACGAGCAGTACTTC
j_call: TRBJ1-1; v_call: TRBV4-1; clone_size: NA; d_call: NA; cdr3_aa: CASSQVGGRDTEAFF; cdr3_nt: TGCGCCAGCAGCCAGGTCGGGGGGAGGGACACTGAAGCTTTCTTT
j_call: TRBJ2-4; v_call: TRBV6-1; clone_size: NA; d_call: NA; cdr3_aa: CASTRSGLAKNIQYF; cdr3_nt: TGTGCCAGCACCCGAAGTGGACTGGCCAAAAACATTCAGTACTTC
j_call: TRBJ2-2; v_call: TRBV23-1; clone_size: NA; d_call: NA; cdr3_aa: CASSQSSEGGTGELFF; cdr3_nt: TGCGCCAGCAGTCAATCGTCGGAGGGCGGCACCGGGGAGCTGTTTTTT
j_call: TRBJ1-3; v_call: TRBV30; clone_size: NA; d_call: TRBD1; cdr3_aa: CAWNRGHSGNTIYF; cdr3_nt: TGTGCCTGGAACAGGGGCCACTCTGGAAACACCATATATTTT
j_call: TRBJ1-5; v_call: TRBV10-3; clone_size: NA; d_call: NA; cdr3_aa: CAISESGGPQHF; cdr3_nt: TGTGCCATCAGTGAGTCCGGGGGGCCCCAGCATTTT
j_call: TRBJ2-5; v_call: TRBV5-1; clone_size: few; d_call: TRBD2; cdr3_aa: CASSLGTNQETQYF; cdr3_nt: TGCGCCAGCAGCCTCGGGACTAACCAAGAGACCCAGTACTTC
j_call: TRBJ2-7; v_call: TRBV5-4; clone_size: NA; d_call: TRBD1; cdr3_aa: CASSYRQGETPEQYF; cdr3_nt: TGTGCCAGCAGCTATCGACAGGGAGAAACCCCCGAGCAGTACTTC
j_call: TRBJ1-4; v_call: TRBV27; clone_size: once; d_call: NA; cdr3_aa: CASSLFAAQGEKLFF; cdr3_nt: TGTGCCAGCAGTTTATTTGCAGCCCAGGGCGAAAAACTGTTTTTT
j_call: TRBJ2-7; v_call: TRBV27; clone_size: NA; d_call: NA; cdr3_aa: CASKWTLYSYEQYF; cdr3_nt: TGTGCCAGCAAATGGACACTTTACTCCTACGAGCAGTACTTC
j_call: TRBJ1-4; v_call: TRBV6-1; clone_size: NA; d_call: NA; cdr3_aa: CASSEKGGGEKLFF; cdr3_nt: TGTGCCAGCAGTGAAAAGGGGGGGGGAGAAAAACTGTTTTTT
j_call: TRBJ1-1; v_call: TRBV28; clone_size: NA; d_call: NA; cdr3_aa: CASSPLPPDTEAFF; cdr3_nt: TGTGCCAGCAGTCCCCTTCCCCCGGACACTGAAGCTTTCTTT
j_call: TRBJ1-5; v_call: TRBV6-6; clone_size: few; d_call: TRBD1; cdr3_aa: CASSKQGKGQPQHF; cdr3_nt: TGTGCCAGCAGTAAACAGGGGAAGGGTCAGCCCCAGCATTTT
j_call: TRBJ2-3; v_call: TRBV12-2; clone_size: NA; d_call: NA; cdr3_aa: CASRLPNSGPSTDTQYF; cdr3_nt: TGTGCAAGTCGCTTACCTAATAGCGGACCCAGCACAGATACGCAGTATTTT
j_call: TRBJ1-1; v_call: TRBV28; clone_size: NA; d_call: TRBD1; cdr3_aa: CASSFPTGGLNTEAFF; cdr3_nt: TGTGCCAGCAGTTTCCCCACAGGGGGTTTGAACACTGAAGCTTTCTTT
j_call: TRBJ2-1; v_call: TRBV4-2; clone_size: NA; d_call: NA; cdr3_aa: CASSQDGSSEPYNEQFF; cdr3_nt: TGTGCCAGCAGCCAAGATGGTTCTAGCGAACCCTACAATGAGCAGTTCTTC